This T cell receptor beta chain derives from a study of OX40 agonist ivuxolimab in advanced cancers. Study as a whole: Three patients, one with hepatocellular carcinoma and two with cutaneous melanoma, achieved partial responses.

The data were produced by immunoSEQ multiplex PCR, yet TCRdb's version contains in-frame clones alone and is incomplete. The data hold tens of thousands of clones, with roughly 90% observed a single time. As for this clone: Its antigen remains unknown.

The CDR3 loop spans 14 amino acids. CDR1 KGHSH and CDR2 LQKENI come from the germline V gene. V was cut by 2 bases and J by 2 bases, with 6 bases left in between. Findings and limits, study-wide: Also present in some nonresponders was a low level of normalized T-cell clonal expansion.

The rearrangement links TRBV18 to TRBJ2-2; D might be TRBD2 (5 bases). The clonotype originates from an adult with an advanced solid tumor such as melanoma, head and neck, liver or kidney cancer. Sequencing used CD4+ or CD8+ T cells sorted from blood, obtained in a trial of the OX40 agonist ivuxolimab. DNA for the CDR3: TGTGCCAGCTCACCAGGGAGTAACACCGGGGAGCTGTTTTTT. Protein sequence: CASSPGSNTGELFF.